Listed below are T cell receptor beta chains from one sample, sequenced in a study of T cell responses to AZD1222 COVID-19 vaccine. Clones were read by immunoSEQ multiplex PCR, and TCRdb kept only the in-frame ones, dropping some. Here the sample spans some 150,000 clones, more than 70% being singletons. Sequences were derived from peripheral blood, sampled on day 0 of AZD1222 vaccination. Receptors originate from an adult in good health. The CDR3 runs from the conserved cysteine through the conserved F or W.

TRBV10-3	TRBJ1-2	CAISDGRNLGYTF
TRBV28	TRBJ1-3	CASSLSTPFSGNTIYF
TRBV19	TRBJ1-1	CASSKEGQGLTEAFF
TRBV29-1	TRBJ1-4	CSVVWTTTTNEKLFF
TRBV4-2	TRBJ2-2	CASSQESGTSGNTGELFF
TRBV3-1/TRBV3-2	TRBJ2-6	CASRGTGIGGANVLTF
TRBV3-1/TRBV3-2	TRBJ2-1	CASSPGEREGHTFF
TRBV6-1	TRBJ1-1	CASSYSSQNTEAFF
TRBV7-9	TRBJ2-7	CASSQRPESEQYF
TRBV4-3	TRBJ1-4	CASSPLQQGGTNEKLFF
TRBV21-1	TRBJ2-7	CASVCGGPYEQYF
TRBV21-1	TRBJ2-1	CASSKWGVGQFF
TRBV25-1	TRBJ1-5	CASSATTGISNQPQHF
TRBV19	TRBJ2-4	CASSIGATGKLAKNIQYF
TRBV6-5	TRBJ1-4	CASSYPSPGRYEKLFF